What follows is one TCR beta chain and its context. Its antigen is as yet unknown. The naive CD8+ gate required CD45RO-CCR7+CD27+CD95- phenotype. This specimen belongs to a study of CXCR3-negative and CXCR3-positive naive CD8 T cells. The CDR3 sequence is 15 residues long. CDR1 MDHEN and CDR2 SYDVKM come from the germline V gene. The libraries of TRB cDNA were prepared using 5' RACE with UMI labels. TCRdb reprocessed the 5' RACE reads, keeping one entry per CDR3 protein, no DNA. The listing contains 40,000 to 50,000 distinct CDR3 sequences. Findings and caveats of the study: Comparison of naive cells showed more hydrophobic TRB CDR3s in CXCR3-positive than in CXCR3-negative naive cells. Naive subsets had comparable surface CD5, so TRB CDR3 properties gauged TCR strength.

The V call is TRBV28, the J call TRBJ2-7; absent DNA, TCRdb's TRBD1 call cannot be checked. The source of this sequence is a human donor in good health. Some clones in this sample may be carry-over from other donors' samples. Sequencing was done on a sample of naive CXCR3- CD8+ T cells from blood. The sample's subset: CD45RO-CCR7+CD27+CD95- naive CD8+ T cells lacking CXCR3 (TNR3-). CDR3 residues: CASSLLRTGDSEQYF.